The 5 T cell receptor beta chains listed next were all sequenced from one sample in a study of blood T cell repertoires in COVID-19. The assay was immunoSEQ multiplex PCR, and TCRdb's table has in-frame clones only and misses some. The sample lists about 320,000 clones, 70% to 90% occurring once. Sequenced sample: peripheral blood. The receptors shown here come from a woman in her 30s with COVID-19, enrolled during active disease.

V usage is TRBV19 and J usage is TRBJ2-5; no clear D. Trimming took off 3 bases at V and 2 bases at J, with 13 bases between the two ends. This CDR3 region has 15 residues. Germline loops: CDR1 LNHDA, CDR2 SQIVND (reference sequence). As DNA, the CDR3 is TGTGCCAGTAGTATCGGTTCCCGCCCTCAAGAGACCCAGTACTTC. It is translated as CASSIGSRPQETQYF. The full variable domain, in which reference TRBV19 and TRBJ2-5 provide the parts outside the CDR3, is DGGITQSPKYLFRKEGQNVTLSCEQNLNHDAMYWYRQDPGQGLRLIYYSQIVNDFQKGDIAEGYSVSREKKESFPLTVTSAQKNPTAFYLCASSIGSRPQETQYFGPGTRLLVL.

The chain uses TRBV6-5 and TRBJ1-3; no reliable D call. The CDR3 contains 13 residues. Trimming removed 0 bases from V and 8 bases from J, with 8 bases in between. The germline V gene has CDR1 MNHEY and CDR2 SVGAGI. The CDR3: CASSYSTGYTIYF. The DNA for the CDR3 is TGTGCCAGCAGTTACTCGACTGGTTACACCATATATTTT.

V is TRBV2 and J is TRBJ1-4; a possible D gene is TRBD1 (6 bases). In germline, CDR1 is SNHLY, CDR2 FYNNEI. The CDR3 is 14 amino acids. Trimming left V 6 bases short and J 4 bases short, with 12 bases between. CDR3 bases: TGTGCCAGCAGCCAGGACAGCCATAATGAAAAACTGTTTTTT. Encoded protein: CASSQDSHNEKLFF.

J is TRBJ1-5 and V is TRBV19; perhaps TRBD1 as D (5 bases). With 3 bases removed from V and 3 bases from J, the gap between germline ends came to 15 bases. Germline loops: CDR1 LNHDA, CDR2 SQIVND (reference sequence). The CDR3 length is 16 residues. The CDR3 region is CASSILGGIINQPQHF. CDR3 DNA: TGTGCCAGTAGTATTTTGGGGGGGATTATCAATCAGCCCCAGCATTTT. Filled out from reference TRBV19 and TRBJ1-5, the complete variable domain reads DGGITQSPKYLFRKEGQNVTLSCEQNLNHDAMYWYRQDPGQGLRLIYYSQIVNDFQKGDIAEGYSVSREKKESFPLTVTSAQKNPTAFYLCASSILGGIINQPQHFGDGTRLSIL.

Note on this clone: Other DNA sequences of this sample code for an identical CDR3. The CDR3 spells CASSPGPGGTEAFF. CDR3 DNA sequence: TGTGCCAGCAGCCCAGGGCCAGGCGGCACTGAAGCTTTCTTT. The chain links TRBV7-9 to TRBJ1-1, with a weak D call TRBD1 (5 bases). CDR1 and CDR2 from the germline V gene are SEHNR and FQNEAQ (reference sequence). The CDR3 spans 14 residues. The ends were cut back, 5 bases at V and 4 bases at J, with 14 bases in the middle.